This TCR beta chain was sequenced in a study of shared clonotypes between healthy human individuals. As for the study in general: Donors consisted of two women and a few men between 18 and 49.

CD45RO-negative CD8 cells positively selected for CCR7 made up the naive population, which excluded terminally differentiated effector memory CD45RA+ cells. V dropped 2 bases and J dropped 4 bases, with 14 bases sitting between them. Per the germline V gene, CDR1 is MDHEN and CDR2 is SYDVKM. The CDR3 covers 15 residues. Genomic DNA (from each subset) was split evenly across several immunoSEQ plates. Source study methods: Junction-only sequences without quality scores came from ImmunoSEQ, so filtering differed. Some clones are missing from TCRdb's copy, which holds only in-frame ones; the method was immunoSEQ multiplex PCR. The DNA gave D and trimming, while V, J and clone size come from that table. The sample has some 600,000 clones, about 95% seen once.

V gene TRBV28 combines with J gene TRBJ1-1; no clear D. Sample: naive CD8+ T cells sorted from blood. The TCR was taken from a woman in her twenties or thirties in good health. CDR3 sequence reads: CASSLRGLGSTEAFF. The CDR3 coding sequence is TGTGCCAGCAGTTTACGCGGATTAGGGAGCACTGAAGCTTTCTTT.